This T cell receptor (beta chain) was captured in a study of shared T cell receptors in the human thymus. V dropped 0 bases and J dropped 0 bases, with 7 bases sitting between them. The germline gives CDR1 LGHNA, CDR2 YSLEER. The CDR3 runs 15 residues. The sample holds one count of this clone. The assay was immunoSEQ multiplex PCR, and TCRdb's table has in-frame clones only and misses some. The table has about 660,000 clones, roughly 86% seen once; the top ten hold over 0.008%. In addition, the sample was reused for a study of human thymus T cells. As reported in that work: Donors consisted of healthy Finnish infants (having corrective surgery for congenital heart defects). Thymic material originated from resections removed in the course of corrective heart surgery. Biased V and J segment usage appeared in thymus and peripheral blood. Reports from related research described highly overlapping thymic repertoires among unrelated individuals.

This chain uses TRBV4-3 with TRBJ2-3; D not certain. This clonotype was obtained from a boy under two years old with a congenital heart defect. Sequencing used thymocytes. CDR3 bases: TGCGCCAGCAGCCAAGAGTGGCCTAGCACAGATACGCAGTATTTT. This codes for CASSQEWPSTDTQYF.